The 21 T cell receptor beta chains given below trace back to one sample, sequenced in a study of cytomegalovirus exposure and HLA in healthy donors. The PCR used 60 Vbeta and 13 Jbeta primers. Using immunoSEQ multiplex PCR, the repertoire was profiled, and TCRdb retains in-frame clones only, with some absent. Of under 200,000 clones in the sample, 80% were seen once. Sequenced material: PBMCs. Receptor source: a woman aged 50 to 60 in good health and CMV-seropositive.

V is TRBV19 and J is TRBJ1-2; 7 nucleotides match TRBD1. The junction had 20 bases not matched to a gene; V was cut back by 10 bases and J by 9 bases. The CDR3 runs 15 residues. Germline CDR1 LNHDA, CDR2 SQIVND (reference sequence). Here the CDR3 DNA reads TGTGCCACCACCATAGGGGGCGAGACAGGGATGAGCTACACCTTC. This codes for CATTIGGETGMSYTF.

The chain's CDR3 is CASSLDSSYNEQFF. In DNA form, the CDR3 reads TGTGCCAGCAGCTTAGACAGCTCCTACAATGAGCAGTTCTTC. The chain employs TRBV7-2 and TRBJ2-1; D is unclear. The CDR3 sequence is 14 residues long. The V end lost 1 base, the J end lost 0 bases, and 4 bases lay between the germline ends. Germline values: CDR1 SGHTA, CDR2 FQGNSA.

This chain uses TRBV11-3 with TRBJ2-7; 8 bases map to TRBD1. Germline V gene sequence: CDR1 SGHNT, CDR2 YENEEA. This CDR3 is 14 amino acids long. The junction had 9 bases not matched to a gene; V was cut back by 6 bases and J by 5 bases. In DNA, the CDR3 is TGTGCCAGCAGTCGGACAGGGATTGAGAACGAGCAGTACTTC. Protein product: CASSRTGIENEQYF.

V and J are TRBV9 and TRBJ1-1; D remains ambiguous. The CDR3 is made up of 13 amino acids. Germline V gene sequence: CDR1 SGDLS, CDR2 YYNGEE. The V end lost 0 bases, the J end lost 3 bases, and 6 bases lay between the germline ends. CDR3 protein: CASSVAPDTEAFF. For the CDR3, the DNA is TGTGCCAGCAGCGTAGCCCCGGACACTGAAGCTTTCTTT. Using reference TRBV9 and TRBJ1-1 for the parts outside the CDR3, the full variable domain is DSGVTQTPKHLITATGQRVTLRCSPRSGDLSVYWYQQSLDQGLQFLIQYYNGEERAKGNILERFSAQQFPDLHSELNLSSLELGDSALYFCASSVAPDTEAFFGQGTRLTVV.

The genes are TRBV7-3 and TRBJ2-3, with 14 bases aligning to TRBD2. Germline assignment: CDR1 SGHTA and CDR2 FQGTGA. Trimming cost V 4 bases and J 2 bases; bases outside gene matches: 2. The CDR3 has 16 amino acids. The CDR3 DNA reads TGTGCCAGCAGCTCGGGACTAGCGGGGGCCACAGATACGCAGTATTTT. Amino acid sequence: CASSSGLAGATDTQYF.

The chain recombines TRBV10-2 with TRBJ2-3, with 13 bases identical to TRBD2. The J segment lost 2 bases and the V segment lost 4 bases, leaving 6 bases of the junction unmatched. CDR3 length: 17 amino acids. Looked up from germline, CDR1 is WSHSY and CDR2 is SAAADI. CDR3 nucleotide sequence: TGCGCCAGCAGTGGGTCAGGGACTAGCGGGGACACAGATACGCAGTATTTT. It yields the protein CASSGSGTSGDTDTQYF.

The chain is built from TRBV5-4 and TRBJ2-3; D is perhaps TRBD2 (6 bases). Germline V CDR1 and CDR2: SGHNT, YYREEE (reference sequence). The germline V and J ends were trimmed by 3 bases and 2 bases, with 10 bases remaining between them. The CDR3 spans 14 residues. The CDR3 reads CASSSRGFTDTQYF. DNA for the CDR3: TGTGCCAGCAGCTCCCGGGGGTTCACAGATACGCAGTATTTT.

The chain combines TRBV4-1 with TRBJ2-7; D is perhaps TRBD1 (7 bases). The germline gives CDR1 MGHRA, CDR2 YSYEKL. Deletions cut 4 bases from V and 3 bases from J, with 16 bases between. This CDR3 has 15 amino acids. In DNA, the CDR3 is TGCGCCAGCAGCCCGGAGGGGGCGCTTGGCTACGAGCAGTACTTC. Residues: CASSPEGALGYEQYF.

The chain links TRBV27 to TRBJ2-7; 7 bases align to TRBD2. V dropped 5 bases and J dropped 9; count of bases not matched to a gene: 10. Germline V CDR1 and CDR2: MNHEY, SMNVEV (reference sequence). There are 13 residues in the CDR3. The CDR3 reads CASSTSLADGQYF. For the CDR3, the DNA is TGTGCCAGCAGTACATCCCTAGCGGACGGGCAGTACTTC.

This clone was counted between two and nine times. The genes are TRBV28 and TRBJ1-5, with TRBD1 matching over 9 bases. Germline assignment: CDR1 MDHEN and CDR2 SYDVKM. This CDR3 is built from 16 residues. V lost 6 bases to trimming and J lost 1 base; unmatched junction nucleotides: 7. CDR3 amino acids: CASRLTGGRSNQPQHF. The DNA for the CDR3 is TGTGCCAGCAGACTAACAGGGGGCAGAAGCAATCAGCCCCAGCATTTT.

The chain couples TRBV29-1 to TRBJ1-2; perhaps TRBD1 as D (6 bases). Germline loops: CDR1 SQVTM, CDR2 ANQGSEA. The CDR3 has 13 residues. V was shortened by 6 bases and J by 0 bases, with 11 bases between the two germline ends. CDR3 bases: TGCAGCGTGGGGACAAGTTCTAACTATGGCTACACCTTC. Translated: CSVGTSSNYGYTF.

The gene calls are TRBV5-1 and TRBJ1-1; D may be TRBD1 (5 bases). Germline CDR1 reads SGHRS; CDR2 reads YFSETQ. The CDR3 has 14 residues. Deletions cut 4 bases from V and 1 base from J, with 11 bases between. CDR3 DNA sequence: TGCGCCAGCAGCACTGACGGACAGAACACTGAAGCTTTCTTT. Translating gives CASSTDGQNTEAFF.

Concerning this clone: Additional DNA sequences in this sample encode the identical CDR3. The J gene is TRBJ1-6, the V gene TRBV7-6; 8 positions agree with TRBD1. Germline loops: CDR1 SGHVS, CDR2 FNYEAQ. The CDR3 runs 14 residues. The ends lost 5 bases at V and 7 bases at J; junction bases unmatched: 4. CDR3 sequence (DNA): TGTGCCAGCAGCCCAGGGGGCCCGAATTCACCCCTCCACTTT. Translation gives CASSPGGPNSPLHF.

The rearrangement uses TRBV19 and TRBJ2-5; the D gene is possibly TRBD1 (6 bases). The CDR3 sequence is 15 residues long. Germline CDR1 and CDR2: LNHDA and SQIVND (reference sequence). The germline V and J ends were trimmed by 8 bases and 5 bases, with 21 bases remaining between them. In nucleotides, the CDR3 is TGTGCCAGTTCAGCCGGGGACAATAGTCGGGAGACCCAGTACTTC. It is translated as CASSAGDNSRETQYF.

This clone was seen a few times. This sequence joins TRBV18 and TRBJ1-6, with a tentative D call TRBD1 (6 bases). This CDR3 has 13 amino acids. CDR1 and CDR2 (germline): KGHSH, LQKENI. V lost 6 bases, J lost 10 bases, and 13 bases lay in between. The CDR3 sequence is CASSPGTTSPLHF. The CDR3 coding sequence is TGTGCCAGCTCTCCCGGGACAACCTCACCCCTCCACTTT.

This chain connects TRBV7-2 to TRBJ1-3, with D possibly matching TRBD1 (5 bases). The CDR3 loop spans 15 amino acids. Trimming took off 0 bases at V and 0 bases at J, with 6 bases between the two ends. Germline lookup yields CDR1 SGHTA and CDR2 FQGNSA. This chain's CDR3 is CASSLAGGSGNTIYF. CDR3 coding DNA: TGTGCCAGCAGCTTAGCCGGGGGCTCTGGAAACACCATATATTTT.

The rearrangement joins TRBV10-3 to TRBJ1-2; D remains unclear. Germline CDR1 is ENHRY and CDR2 is SYGVKD. Between the trimmed V and J ends, which lost 0 bases and 7 bases, there was a span of 3 bases. The CDR3 spans 11 residues. CDR3 in amino acids: CAISESSGYTF. For the CDR3, the DNA is TGTGCCATCAGTGAGTCCAGTGGCTACACCTTC.

The chain recombines TRBV6-5 with TRBJ1-5, with D unclear. Germline V gene lookup returns CDR1 MNHEY and CDR2 SVGAGI. CDR3 length equals 13 residues. V lost 8 bases to trimming and J lost 2 bases, with 10 bases between them. CDR3 protein: CASGLGGNQPQHF. CDR3 sequence (DNA): TGTGCCAGCGGACTAGGAGGCAATCAGCCCCAGCATTTT.

This chain connects TRBV7-2 to TRBJ2-2; no clear D. Germline CDR1 is SGHTA and CDR2 is FQGNSA. This CDR3 has 14 residues. Trimming pared 2 bases from V and 6 bases from J, leaving 10 bases between. Here the CDR3 DNA reads TGTGCCAGCAGCTTAATAGTCTCTGCCGGGGAGCTGTTTTTT. As protein: CASSLIVSAGELFF.

J is TRBJ2-5 and V is TRBV9; no clear D. Trimming shortened V by 4 bases and J by 3 bases, and 10 bases separated the two germline ends. CDR1 and CDR2 (germline): SGDLS, YYNGEE. This CDR3 contains 13 residues. This CDR3 is CASSLLSEETQYF. The DNA for the CDR3 is TGTGCCAGCAGCCTCCTATCTGAAGAGACCCAGTACTTC.

This clone was seen just once. This chain uses TRBV7-2 with TRBJ2-2; no reliable D call. This CDR3 comprises 16 residues. CDR1 and CDR2 (germline): SGHTA, FQGNSA. V dropped 4 bases and J dropped 5 bases, with 17 bases sitting between them. The CDR3: CASSSSSRLGTGELFF. The CDR3 DNA sequence: TGTGCCAGCAGCTCCTCGTCTAGACTTGGAACCGGGGAGCTGTTTTTT.